These 5 T cell receptor beta chains were sequenced from one sample in a study of cytomegalovirus exposure and HLA in healthy donors (dated by TCRdb to about 2017). The library came from the immunoSEQ multiplex PCR assay. The multiplex PCR relied on a mix of 60 forward primers for TCR Vbeta segments and 13 reverse primers for TCR Jbeta segments. Not all clones reach the TCRdb copy of this immuneACCESS table, which keeps in-frame sequences only. Checked studies attribute under half of the gap to unresolved V genes and leave the rest unexplained. The sample contains 100,000 to 150,000 clones, roughly 69% of them found a single time. The top ten clones comprise approximately 2.6% of the sample. The sample consisted of PBMCs. These receptor sequences come from a human donor in good health.

V and J are TRBV6-1 and TRBJ2-7; TRBD2 agrees at 7 bases. Germline CDR1 reads MNHNS; CDR2 reads SASEGT. The CDR3 consists of 15 residues. The trim removed 1 base at V and 4 bases at J, leaving 7 bases unmatched. The CDR3 protein is CASSEGLARTYEQYF. Written as DNA, the CDR3 is TGTGCCAGCAGTGAAGGACTAGCCAGGACTTACGAGCAGTACTTC.

The chain employs TRBV6-5 and TRBJ1-1, with a possible D match to TRBD1 (5 bases). The CDR3 is 14 amino acids. V was cut by 0 bases and J by 3 bases, with 8 bases left in between. Germline V gives CDR1 MNHEY, CDR2 SVGAGI. CDR3 sequence (DNA): TGTGCCAGCAGTTACTCGGGGCAGTACACTGAAGCTTTCTTT. Amino acid sequence: CASSYSGQYTEAFF.

The chain carries TRBV28 and TRBJ2-1, with a weak D call TRBD2 (7 bases). This CDR3 comprises 15 residues. Germline V gene sequence: CDR1 MDHEN, CDR2 SYDVKM. V shed 6 bases and J shed 5 bases, with 17 bases lying between them. CDR3 in DNA: TGTGCCAGCAGGGGAGGGGGGCAGGGTGACAATGAGCAGTTCTTC. This codes for CASRGGGQGDNEQFF.

This clone was observed a handful of times. The chain uses TRBV27 and TRBJ2-1; D is perhaps TRBD2 (6 bases). V was cut by 3 bases and J by 0 bases, with 18 bases left in between. Germline V gene sequence: CDR1 MNHEY, CDR2 SMNVEV (reference sequence). This CDR3 has 18 amino acids. In DNA form, the CDR3 reads TGTGCCAGCAGTTTTCACCGGAGGGATCCGTTCTCCTACAATGAGCAGTTCTTC. The encoded protein is CASSFHRRDPFSYNEQFF.

This chain connects TRBV19 to TRBJ2-7; D remains unclear. The CDR3 is 11 amino acids. Germline V gives CDR1 LNHDA, CDR2 SQIVND (reference sequence). The V and J ends lost 3 bases and 8 bases respectively, with 8 bases between them. The CDR3, as DNA: TGTGCCAGTAGTATCGCGGATCAGCAGTACTTC. It codes for CASSIADQQYF.